The following is a TCR beta chain sequence with its context. Antigen specificity is unknown. This record comes from a study of cytomegalovirus exposure and HLA in healthy donors. PCR involved 60 Vbeta and 13 Jbeta primers. Clones were read by immunoSEQ multiplex PCR, and TCRdb kept only the in-frame ones, dropping some. The table shows approximately 100,000 clones, with around 80% occurring only once. V lost 0 bases and J lost 4, with 6 bases in between. From germline, CDR1 is SGHTA and CDR2 FQGNSA. The CDR3 sequence is 14 residues long. Study-wide findings and caveats: Association of a missense DCLRE1C variant with TCR beta V- and J-gene trimming was reported in a later analysis.

V is TRBV7-2 and J is TRBJ2-2; D is undetermined. Input material: PBMCs. The sequence was obtained from a female donor in good health and CMV-seropositive. In DNA form, the CDR3 reads TGTGCCAGCAGCTTAGCGAGCCCCACCGGGGAGCTGTTTTTT. Translating gives CASSLASPTGELFF.